These 26 T cell receptor beta chains share one sample of origin, sequenced in a study of identical twins. MiXCR, applied by TCRdb to the 5' RACE reads, yields one record per CDR3 protein. The sample lists a few hundred thousand distinct CDR3 sequences, around 8% occurring once. The sample was also linked to a second study, of yellow fever vaccine responses in identical twins.

The sequenced material came from CD8+ T cells sorted from blood. Receptor source: a woman aged 18-35 years in good health.

This clonotype was picked up a small number of times. The chain joins TRBV27 to TRBJ2-7; D might be TRBD1 (6 bases). The V and J ends lost 6 bases and 7 bases respectively, with 19 bases between them. The CDR3 runs to 14 residues. The germline V gene has CDR1 MNHEY and CDR2 SMNVEV (reference sequence). The CDR3 nucleotides read TGTGCCAGCAGCTTCGCGGACAGCTTGGGTGAGCAGTACTTC. Translated: CASSFADSLGEQYF.

This clonotype was detected ten times or more. This chain connects TRBV7-9 to TRBJ2-1; D call uncertain. The germline gives CDR1 SEHNR, CDR2 FQNEAQ (reference sequence). Trimming removed 4 bases at V and 7 bases at J, with 17 bases between. The CDR3 covers 15 residues. The CDR3 DNA is TGTGCCAGCAGCTATACCGGGCCCCTCATTAATGAGCAGTTCTTC. Amino acid sequence: CASSYTGPLINEQFF.

This clonotype came up many times. J is TRBJ2-1 and V is TRBV29-1, with D unclear. The germline CDR1 and CDR2 sequences are SQVTM and ANQGSEA. Trimming stripped 0 bases from V and 10 bases from J, with 10 bases between. The CDR3 extends over 12 amino acids. CDR3 DNA sequence: TGCAGCGTTGAAGATCTTGAAGCGGAGCAGTTCTTC. Translation gives CSVEDLEAEQFF.

This chain joins TRBV6-2 or TRBV6-3 and TRBJ2-1; TRBD2 is a possible D gene (6 bases). Trimming took off 8 bases at V and 6 bases at J, with 17 bases between the two ends. The CDR3 consists of 14 residues. The germline V gene encodes CDR1 MNHEY and CDR2 SVGEGT. The CDR3 nucleotides read TGTGCCAGCGGTGTCGGGAGCTTGGGCAATGAGCAGTTCTTC. This translates into CASGVGSLGNEQFF.

This clonotype was seen many times. The chain carries TRBV24-1 and TRBJ2-7; 8 nucleotides match TRBD1. The CDR3 has 16 amino acids. In germline, CDR1 is KGHDR, CDR2 SFDVKD. Losses at the gene ends were 4 bases for V and 5 bases for J; bases not matched to a gene: 12. CDR3 nucleotide sequence: TGTGCCACCAGTGACCGGACAGGGAGTCCGATCCACGAGCAGTACTTC. It is translated as CATSDRTGSPIHEQYF.

This clonotype occurred a few times. The rearrangement uses TRBV2 and TRBJ2-4; D gene ambiguous. Trimming removed 1 base from V and 13 bases from J, with 11 bases in between. The CDR3 contains 12 residues. Germline V gene sequence: CDR1 SNHLY, CDR2 FYNNEI. CDR3 in amino acids: CASSEEEGVQYF. The DNA of the CDR3 is TGTGCCAGCAGTGAAGAGGAAGGAGTCCAGTACTTC. The full variable domain, with the rest looked up from reference TRBV2 and TRBJ2-4, is EPEVTQTPSHQVTQMGQEVILRCVPISNHLYFYWYRQILGQKVEFLVSFYNNEISEKSEIFDDQFSVERPDGSNFTLKIRSTKLEDSAMYFCASSEEEGVQYFGAGTRLSVL.

This sequence joins TRBV7-9 and TRBJ1-1; TRBD1 agrees at 7 bases. Trimming took 5 bases from V and 0 from J; bases not matched to a gene: 9. Looked up from germline, CDR1 is SEHNR and CDR2 is FQNEAQ (reference sequence). The CDR3 runs to 16 residues. CDR3 nucleotide sequence: TGTGCCAGCAGCGACCACTGGACAGGCCTGAACACTGAAGCTTTCTTT. It yields the protein CASSDHWTGLNTEAFF.

V gene TRBV7-9 combines with J gene TRBJ2-1; 7 nucleotides match TRBD2. Germline V gives CDR1 SEHNR, CDR2 FQNEAQ (reference sequence). This CDR3 region has 13 residues. The ends lost 7 bases at V and 1 base at J; junction bases unmatched: 1. The CDR3 sequence: CASNGGSYNEQFF. The CDR3 region has the DNA TGTGCCAGCAACGGGGGGTCCTACAATGAGCAGTTCTTC.

The chain carries TRBV4-3 and TRBJ2-7, with 9 bases identical to TRBD2. CDR1 is LGHNA, CDR2 YSLEER, per germline. The CDR3 is made up of 14 amino acids. V dropped 1 base and J dropped 7; count of bases not matched to a gene: 5. CDR3 residues: CASSQVGGGGEQYF. CDR3 nucleotide sequence: TGCGCCAGCAGCCAAGTCGGCGGGGGGGGGGAGCAGTACTTC.

This clonotype was counted at least ten times. The rearrangement links TRBV6-6 to TRBJ2-3, with a tentative D call TRBD1 (6 bases). The CDR3 runs 11 residues. Germline V gene lookup returns CDR1 MNHNY and CDR2 SVGAGI (reference sequence). The CDR3: CGTGNTDTQYF. The CDR3 nucleotides are TGTGGAACAGGGAACACAGATACGCAGTATTTT.

The V call is TRBV24-1, the J call TRBJ1-2; TRBD1 is a possible D gene (5 bases). Trimming removed 5 bases from V and 1 base from J, with 7 bases in between. CDR1 and CDR2 (germline): KGHDR, SFDVKD. The CDR3 covers 13 residues. Written as DNA, the CDR3 is TGTGCCACCAGTGGAGGGGATAACTATGGCTACACCTTC. Translating it yields CATSGGDNYGYTF.

The J gene is TRBJ1-5, the V gene TRBV4-2; D is uncertain. Trimming took off 6 bases at V and 4 bases at J, with 10 bases between the two ends. The CDR3 covers 13 residues. The germline gives CDR1 LGHNA, CDR2 YNFKEQ. CDR3 in amino acids: CASRLDGNQPQHF. Here the CDR3 DNA reads TGTGCCAGCAGACTGGACGGGAATCAGCCCCAGCATTTT.

This clonotype has a handful of counts. V usage is TRBV5-1 and J usage is TRBJ2-7; D may be TRBD1 (6 bases). The CDR3 consists of 15 residues. The germline V and J ends were trimmed by 0 bases and 4 bases, with 14 bases remaining between them. Germline V lookup: CDR1 SGHRS, CDR2 YFSETQ. CDR3 DNA sequence: TGCGCCAGCAGCTTGGATAGACAGGATCTTTACGAGCAGTACTTC. Translation gives CASSLDRQDLYEQYF.

This clonotype was seen a handful of times. The chain is built from TRBV6-2 or TRBV6-3 and TRBJ2-3; TRBD2 agrees at 10 bases. The CDR3 consists of 15 residues. The germline V gene encodes CDR1 MNHEY and CDR2 SVGEGT. The junction had 5 bases not matched to a gene; V was cut back by 2 bases and J by 6 bases. CDR3 DNA sequence: TGTGCCAGCAGTTACGAGCGGGAGGGCTGGGATACGCAGTATTTT. Its translation: CASSYEREGWDTQYF.

Concerning this clonotype itself: A much larger clone lies a single base off, so this may be a read error. J is TRBJ2-1 and V is TRBV5-1; 10 bases fit TRBD1. With V trimmed by 2 bases and J by 8 bases, 4 bases remained unmatched. Germline assignment: CDR1 SGHRS and CDR2 YFSETQ. The CDR3 has 14 amino acids. CDR3 bases: TGCGCCAGCAGCTTCGGGACAGGGGTGGATGAGCAGTTCTTC. Its translation is CASSFGTGVDEQFF.

In this sample, this clonotype turned up many times. The rearrangement uses TRBV29-1 and TRBJ2-7; 7 bases align to TRBD2. The CDR3 extends over 11 amino acids. The ends lost 7 bases at V and 5 bases at J; junction bases unmatched: 5. CDR1 is SQVTM and CDR2 is ANQGSEA in the germline V gene. The CDR3 nucleotides read TGCAGCGGGGGGGGAGGGGACGAGCAGTACTTC. Its translation is CSGGGGDEQYF.

This clonotype was seen at least ten times. This CDR3 reads CASSPKDGHGYTF. CDR3 nucleotide sequence: TGCGCCAGCAGCCCGAAGGACGGACATGGCTACACCTTC. The chain recombines TRBV5-1 with TRBJ1-2, with D unclear. From germline, CDR1 is SGHRS and CDR2 YFSETQ. The CDR3 contains 13 residues. V was cut by 4 bases and J by 6 bases, with 13 bases left in between.

The rearrangement uses TRBV15 and TRBJ2-3; possibly TRBD1 or TRBD2 for D (5 bases each). CDR3 length: 14 amino acids. The V end was cut by 3 bases, the J end by 0 bases, with 7 bases between. Germline V gives CDR1 LNHNV, CDR2 YYDKDF (reference sequence). The CDR3 DNA reads TGTGCCACCAGCAGCGGGGACAGCACAGATACGCAGTATTTT. Translating it yields CATSSGDSTDTQYF.

This clonotype was detected many times. The chain employs TRBV7-8 and TRBJ2-5, with 12 nucleotides matching TRBD2. This CDR3 spans 16 amino acids. V was clipped by 8 bases and J by 2 bases; unmatched bases: 9. The germline V gene has CDR1 SGHVS and CDR2 FQNEAQ. The CDR3 protein is CASANRLAGVQETQYF. In DNA, the CDR3 is TGTGCCAGCGCCAACCGACTAGCGGGGGTACAAGAGACCCAGTACTTC.

The genes are TRBV12-3 or TRBV12-4 and TRBJ2-1; D may be TRBD1 (7 bases). The V gene lost 11 bases and the J gene lost 0 bases, with 26 bases spanning the gap. The CDR3 contains 18 residues. DNA for the CDR3: TGTGCCTTCAGTCTGCCTAGGGGGCGGGACAGCTCCTACAATGAGCAGTTCTTC. Its translation is CAFSLPRGRDSSYNEQFF.

This clonotype was picked up many times. This chain connects TRBV20-1 to TRBJ2-1, with 10 bases aligning to TRBD2. The CDR3 sequence is 14 residues long. V shed 1 base and J 6 bases; nucleotides not matched to a gene: 3. Germline lookup yields CDR1 DFQATT and CDR2 SNEGSKA (reference sequence). As DNA, the CDR3 is TGCAGTGCTAGAGTTACTAGCGGGATCAATGAGCAGTTCTTC. This sequence encodes CSARVTSGINEQFF.

The CDR3 sequence is CASSLTGQGSDEKLFF. The CDR3 DNA sequence: TGTGCCAGCAGTTTAACAGGACAGGGTTCGGATGAAAAACTGTTTTTT. The rearrangement joins TRBV27 to TRBJ1-4; 8 bases are a match to TRBD1. Germline V gene lookup returns CDR1 MNHEY and CDR2 SMNVEV (reference sequence). Germline trimming cut 2 bases from V and 6 bases from J; bases unmatched to any gene: 8. This CDR3 spans 16 amino acids.

This clonotype was detected ten times or more. The V call is TRBV7-9, the J call TRBJ2-7, with D possibly called TRBD1 or TRBD2 (5 bases each). The CDR3 covers 13 residues. CDR1 is SEHNR and CDR2 is FQNEAQ in the germline V gene (reference sequence). Trimming left V 3 bases short and J 2 bases short, with 8 bases between. The CDR3 DNA sequence: TGTGCCAGCAGCTTCGGGGCTCCCTACGAGCAGTACTTC. It is translated as CASSFGAPYEQYF.

This clonotype was detected a few times. This chain joins TRBV9 and TRBJ2-1, with 10 bases that match TRBD2. The CDR3 is 17 residues long. J lost 5 bases, V lost 0 bases, and 8 bases had no gene match. CDR1 is SGDLS, CDR2 YYNGEE, per germline. The CDR3 nucleotides read TGTGCCAGCAGCGTAGGACTCAGCGGGGGGGCCCACAATGAGCAGTTCTTC. It translates to CASSVGLSGGAHNEQFF.

This clonotype was seen repeatedly, ten times or more. The chain joins TRBV7-2 to TRBJ1-1; 7 nucleotides line up with TRBD1. The length of the CDR3 is 14 residues. Germline V gene lookup returns CDR1 SGHTA and CDR2 FQGNSA. The V gene end was trimmed by 5 bases and the J gene end by 6 bases; junction bases not matched to a gene: 9. DNA for the CDR3: TGTGCCAGCAGCCCCACAGGGACAGCGGCTGAAGCTTTCTTT. Translated: CASSPTGTAAEAFF.

This clonotype was counted only a few times. The chain employs TRBV7-3 and TRBJ2-3; D is tentatively TRBD1 or TRBD2 (5 bases each). Germline CDR1 SGHTA, CDR2 FQGTGA. The CDR3 runs to 15 residues. The V gene lost 5 bases and the J gene lost 1 base, with 13 bases spanning the gap. The CDR3 here is CASSPRDGGTDTQYF. DNA of the CDR3: TGTGCCAGCAGCCCCCGGGACGGAGGCACAGATACGCAGTATTTT.